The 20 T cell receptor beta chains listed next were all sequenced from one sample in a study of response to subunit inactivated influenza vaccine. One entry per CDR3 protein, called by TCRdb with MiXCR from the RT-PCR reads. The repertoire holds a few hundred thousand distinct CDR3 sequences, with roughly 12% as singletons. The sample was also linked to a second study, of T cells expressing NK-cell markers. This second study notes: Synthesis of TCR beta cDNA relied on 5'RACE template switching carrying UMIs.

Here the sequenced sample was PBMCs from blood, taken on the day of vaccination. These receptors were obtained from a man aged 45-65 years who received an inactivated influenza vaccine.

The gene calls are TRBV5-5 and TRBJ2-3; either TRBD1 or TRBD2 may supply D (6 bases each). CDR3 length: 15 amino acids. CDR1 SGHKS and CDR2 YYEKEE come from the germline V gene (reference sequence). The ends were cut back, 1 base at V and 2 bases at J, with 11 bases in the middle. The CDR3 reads CASSLWGADTDTQYF. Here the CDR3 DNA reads TGTGCCAGCAGCTTGTGGGGGGCCGACACAGATACGCAGTATTTT.

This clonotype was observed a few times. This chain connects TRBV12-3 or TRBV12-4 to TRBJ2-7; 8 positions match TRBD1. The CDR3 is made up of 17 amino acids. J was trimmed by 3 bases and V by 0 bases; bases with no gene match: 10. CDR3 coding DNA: TGTGCCAGCAGTTTAGCCCGCGGACAGGGACCTTTCTACGAGCAGTACTTC. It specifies CASSLARGQGPFYEQYF.

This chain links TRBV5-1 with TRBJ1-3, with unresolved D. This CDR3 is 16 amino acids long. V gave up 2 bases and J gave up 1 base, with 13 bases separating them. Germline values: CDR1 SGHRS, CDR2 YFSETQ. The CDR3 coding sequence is TGCGCCAGCAGCTTCTCGGGTAGCGGGTCTGGAAACACCATATATTTT. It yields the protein CASSFSGSGSGNTIYF.

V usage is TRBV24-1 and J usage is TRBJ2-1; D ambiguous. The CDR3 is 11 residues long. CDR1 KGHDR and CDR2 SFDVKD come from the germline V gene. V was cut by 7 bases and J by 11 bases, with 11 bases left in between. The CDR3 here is CATRFGGKQFF. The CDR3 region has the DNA TGTGCCACCAGGTTCGGCGGAAAGCAGTTCTTC.

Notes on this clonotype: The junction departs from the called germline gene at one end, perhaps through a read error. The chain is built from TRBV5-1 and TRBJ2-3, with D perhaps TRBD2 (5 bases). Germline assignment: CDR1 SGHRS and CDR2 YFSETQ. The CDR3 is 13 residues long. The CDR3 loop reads CASSSASTDTQNF. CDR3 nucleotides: TGCGCCAGCAGCTCCGCTAGCACAGATACGCAGAATTTT.

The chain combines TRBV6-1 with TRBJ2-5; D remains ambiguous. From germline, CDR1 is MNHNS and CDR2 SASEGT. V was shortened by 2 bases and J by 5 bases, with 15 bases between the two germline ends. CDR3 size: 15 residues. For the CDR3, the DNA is TGTGCCAGCAGTGAAAATAGGCGCGACGTGGAGACCCAGTACTTC. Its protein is CASSENRRDVETQYF.

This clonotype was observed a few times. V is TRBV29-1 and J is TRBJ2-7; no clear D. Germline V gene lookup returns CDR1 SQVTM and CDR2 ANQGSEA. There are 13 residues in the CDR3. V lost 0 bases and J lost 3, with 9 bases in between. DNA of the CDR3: TGCAGCGTTGAAGACCCTATCAGCTACGAGCAGTACTTC. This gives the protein CSVEDPISYEQYF.

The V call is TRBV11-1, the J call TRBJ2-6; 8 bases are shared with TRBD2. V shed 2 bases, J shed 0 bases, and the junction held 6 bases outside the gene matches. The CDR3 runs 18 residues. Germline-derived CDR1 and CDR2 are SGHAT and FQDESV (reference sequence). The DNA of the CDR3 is TGTGCCAGCAGCTTAACTAGCGGCCTAGACTCTGGGGCCAACGTCCTGACTTTC. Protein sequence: CASSLTSGLDSGANVLTF.

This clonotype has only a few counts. Here the CDR3 reads CAISEPGGNTIYF. CDR3 sequence (DNA): TGTGCCATCAGTGAGCCGGGTGGGAACACCATATATTTT. The chain is built from TRBV10-3 and TRBJ1-3; D not certain. CDR3 size: 13 residues. V lost 2 bases to trimming and J lost 7 bases, with 9 bases between them. Germline values: CDR1 ENHRY, CDR2 SYGVKD.

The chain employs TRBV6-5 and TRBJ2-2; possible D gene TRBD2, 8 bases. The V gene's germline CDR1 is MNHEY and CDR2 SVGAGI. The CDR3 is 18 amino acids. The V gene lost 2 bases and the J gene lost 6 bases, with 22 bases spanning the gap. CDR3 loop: CASSYGVTGTAGAGELFF. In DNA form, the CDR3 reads TGTGCCAGCAGTTACGGGGTAACCGGGACAGCGGGGGCCGGGGAGCTGTTTTTT.

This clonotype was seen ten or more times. CDR3 in amino acids: CASSSLMSADTQYF. The CDR3 DNA sequence: TGTGCCAGCAGCTCACTTATGTCAGCAGATACGCAGTATTTT. The chain is built from TRBV7-2 and TRBJ2-3, with D unclear. The CDR3 totals 14 residues. The ends were cut back, 4 bases at V and 4 bases at J, with 12 bases in the middle. Germline assignment: CDR1 SGHTA and CDR2 FQGNSA.

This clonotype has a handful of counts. Written as DNA, the CDR3 is TGTGCCAGCAGCAAAATATCCACCGGGGAGCTGTTTTTT. This gives the protein CASSKISTGELFF. V usage is TRBV6-2 or TRBV6-3 and J usage is TRBJ2-2, with unresolved D. The CDR3 sequence is 13 residues long. The germline V and J ends were trimmed by 6 bases and 4 bases, with 9 bases remaining between them. Germline V gives CDR1 MNHEY, CDR2 SVGEGT.

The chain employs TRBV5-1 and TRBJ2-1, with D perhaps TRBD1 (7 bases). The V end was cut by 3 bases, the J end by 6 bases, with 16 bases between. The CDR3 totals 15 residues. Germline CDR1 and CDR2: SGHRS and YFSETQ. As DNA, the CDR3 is TGCGCCAGCAGCTACGGAGGGACAGTATCCAATGAGCAGTTCTTC. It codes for CASSYGGTVSNEQFF. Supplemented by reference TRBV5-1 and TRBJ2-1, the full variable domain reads KAGVTQTPRYLIKTRGQQVTLSCSPISGHRSVSWYQQTPGQGLQFLFEYFSETQRNKGNFPGRFSGRQFSNSRSEMNVSTLELGDSALYLCASSYGGTVSNEQFFGPGTRLTVL.

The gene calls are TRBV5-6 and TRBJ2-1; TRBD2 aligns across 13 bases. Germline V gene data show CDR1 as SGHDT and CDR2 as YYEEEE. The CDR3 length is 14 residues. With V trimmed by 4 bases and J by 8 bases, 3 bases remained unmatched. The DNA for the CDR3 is TGTGCCAGCAGCGGACTAGCGGGAGTGTATGAGCAGTTCTTC. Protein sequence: CASSGLAGVYEQFF.

The CDR3: CASSPSTGTAQYF. The DNA for the CDR3 is TGTGCCAGCAGTCCGTCGACCGGGACGGCCCAGTACTTC. The rearrangement joins TRBV12-3 or TRBV12-4 to TRBJ2-5; D assignment may be TRBD1 or TRBD2 (5 bases each). Trimming left V 5 bases short and J 9 bases short, with 16 bases between. This CDR3 region has 13 residues.

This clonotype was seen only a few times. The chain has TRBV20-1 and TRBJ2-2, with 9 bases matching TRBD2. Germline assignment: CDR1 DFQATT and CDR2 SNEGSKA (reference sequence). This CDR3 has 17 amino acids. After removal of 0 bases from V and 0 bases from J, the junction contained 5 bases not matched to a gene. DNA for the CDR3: TGCAGTGCTAGAGATAGTAGCGGGGGCGCGAACACCGGGGAGCTGTTTTTT. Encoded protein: CSARDSSGGANTGELFF.

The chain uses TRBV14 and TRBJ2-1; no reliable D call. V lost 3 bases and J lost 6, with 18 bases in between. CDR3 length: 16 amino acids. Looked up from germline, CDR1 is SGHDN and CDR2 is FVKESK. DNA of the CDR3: TGTGCCAGCAGCCAGGAAGTAAACCGGGCCATCAATGAGCAGTTCTTC. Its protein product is CASSQEVNRAINEQFF.

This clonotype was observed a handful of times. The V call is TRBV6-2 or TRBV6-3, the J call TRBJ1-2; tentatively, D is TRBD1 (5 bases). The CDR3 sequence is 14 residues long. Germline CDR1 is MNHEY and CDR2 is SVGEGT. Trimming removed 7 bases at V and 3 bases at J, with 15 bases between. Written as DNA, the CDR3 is TGTGCCAGCAACCCCCAGGGTTCTGACTATGGCTACACCTTC. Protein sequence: CASNPQGSDYGYTF.

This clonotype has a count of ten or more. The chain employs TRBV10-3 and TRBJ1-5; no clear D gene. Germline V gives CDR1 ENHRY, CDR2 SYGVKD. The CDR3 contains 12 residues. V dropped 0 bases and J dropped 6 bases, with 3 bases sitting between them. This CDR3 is CAISESAQPQHF. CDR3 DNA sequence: TGTGCCATCAGTGAGTCTGCTCAGCCCCAGCATTTT.

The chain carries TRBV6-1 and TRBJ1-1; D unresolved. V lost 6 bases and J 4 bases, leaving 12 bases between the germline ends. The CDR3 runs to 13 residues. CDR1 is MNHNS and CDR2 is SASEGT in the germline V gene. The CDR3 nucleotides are TGTGCCAGCAGGAATAGGGTGGGCACTGAAGCTTTCTTT. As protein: CASRNRVGTEAFF.